This is a list of T cell receptor beta chains from one sample in a study of beta chain features in type 1 diabetes. Clones were sequenced by immunoSEQ multiplex PCR, and TCRdb holds only the in-frame ones, with some missing. The data contain about 230,000 clones, over 9.5% of them seen just once; the ten biggest clones take up about 0.037%. The specimen sequenced was naive CD4+ T cells from blood. The source is a woman aged 18-29 years in good health. The CDR3 runs from the conserved cysteine through the conserved F or W. Each record gives: V gene, clone size, D gene, J gene, CDR3 DNA, CDR3 protein. A D gene is named only where the DNA matches it firmly. The listing skips clone size in some rows; elsewhere it reads once, few, many or a size class.

V gene: TRBV30
clone size: few
D gene: .
J gene: TRBJ1-4
CDR3 DNA: TGTGCCTGGTCAGCAAGGGGCCTAACTAATGAAAAACTGTTTTTT
CDR3 protein: CAWSARGLTNEKLFF

V gene: TRBV19
clone size: .
D gene: .
J gene: TRBJ2-7
CDR3 DNA: TGTGCCACCCACGGGAGACGGCGAGGGGCCTACGAGCAGTACTTC
CDR3 protein: CATHGRRRGAYEQYF

V gene: TRBV7-2
clone size: few
D gene: .
J gene: TRBJ2-3
CDR3 DNA: TGTGCCAGCAGCTTAGATTCTCAACACACAGATACGCAGTATTTT
CDR3 protein: CASSLDSQHTDTQYF

V gene: TRBV5-4
clone size: .
D gene: .
J gene: TRBJ1-5
CDR3 DNA: TGTGCCAGCAGCTTGCGGGGAAGCAATCAGCCCCAGCATTTT
CDR3 protein: CASSLRGSNQPQHF

V gene: TRBV5-5
clone size: few
D gene: .
J gene: TRBJ1-2
CDR3 DNA: TGTGCCAGCAGCTTGACGGCCAGGGGTTTAGAATATGGCTACACCTTC
CDR3 protein: CASSLTARGLEYGYTF

V gene: TRBV6-6
clone size: .
D gene: .
J gene: TRBJ2-1
CDR3 DNA: TGTGCCAGCAGTCAAACAGGGATAGAGCAGTTCTTC
CDR3 protein: CASSQTGIEQFF

V gene: TRBV27
clone size: few
D gene: .
J gene: TRBJ1-1
CDR3 DNA: TGTGCCAGCAGTTTAAACCGGGGCACTGAAGCTTTCTTT
CDR3 protein: CASSLNRGTEAFF

V gene: TRBV28
clone size: .
D gene: .
J gene: TRBJ2-5
CDR3 DNA: TGTGCCAGCAGTTTAAGGGGAGAGCGGGTACCCCAAGAGACCCAGTACTTC
CDR3 protein: CASSLRGERVPQETQYF

V gene: TRBV11-2
clone size: few
D gene: .
J gene: TRBJ2-3
CDR3 DNA: TGTGCCAGCAGCAAACTCAGGGAAAGGAGTACGCAGTATTTT
CDR3 protein: CASSKLRERSTQYF

V gene: TRBV7-2
clone size: .
D gene: .
J gene: TRBJ1-2
CDR3 DNA: TGTGCCAGCAGCCCGGGACAAAAGGGCACCTTC
CDR3 protein: CASSPGQKGTF

V gene: TRBV5-1
clone size: .
D gene: .
J gene: TRBJ2-1
CDR3 DNA: TGCGCCAGCAGCTTCGACGGGGGGCTGGACAATGAGCAGTTCTTC
CDR3 protein: CASSFDGGLDNEQFF

V gene: TRBV28
clone size: few
D gene: .
J gene: TRBJ2-7
CDR3 DNA: TGTGCCAGCAGTTTTTCGACTGCCACCTACGAGCAGTACTTC
CDR3 protein: CASSFSTATYEQYF

V gene: TRBV11-2
clone size: .
D gene: TRBD2
J gene: TRBJ2-3
CDR3 DNA: TGTGCCAGCAGCTCCCGGGACTACTTCACAGATACGCAGTATTTT
CDR3 protein: CASSSRDYFTDTQYF

V gene: TRBV30
clone size: .
D gene: TRBD1
J gene: TRBJ1-1
CDR3 DNA: TGTGCCTGGAGTGCGACAGGGACTGAAGCTTTCTTT
CDR3 protein: CAWSATGTEAFF

V gene: TRBV30
clone size: few
D gene: .
J gene: TRBJ1-5
CDR3 DNA: TGTGCCTGGAGTGGCGGGACGGGGAAAAATCAGCCCCAGCATTTT
CDR3 protein: CAWSGGTGKNQPQHF

V gene: TRBV7-9
clone size: few
D gene: TRBD2
J gene: TRBJ2-1
CDR3 DNA: TGTGCCAGCAGCCGTACTAGCGGGGGGCTGAGCTCCTACAATGAGCAGTTCTTC
CDR3 protein: CASSRTSGGLSSYNEQFF

V gene: TRBV7-9
clone size: many
D gene: TRBD2
J gene: TRBJ2-4
CDR3 DNA: TGTGCCAGCAGCTTAGCCGGACTAGCGGTAAACATTCAGTACTTC
CDR3 protein: CASSLAGLAVNIQYF

V gene: TRBV30
clone size: .
D gene: .
J gene: TRBJ2-6
CDR3 DNA: TGTGCCTGGGGGACTCGAATTCTAGGCGGGGCCAACGTCCTGACTTTC
CDR3 protein: CAWGTRILGGANVLTF

V gene: TRBV21-1
clone size: few
D gene: .
J gene: TRBJ2-1
CDR3 DNA: TGTGCCAGCACGGTAGCGGGAGCGCCGAGCTCCTACAATGAGCAGTTCTTC
CDR3 protein: CASTVAGAPSSYNEQFF

V gene: TRBV29-1
clone size: few
D gene: .
J gene: TRBJ1-1
CDR3 DNA: TGCAGCGTTGAAGTGAGGGGGATGAACACTGAAGCTTTCTTT
CDR3 protein: CSVEVRGMNTEAFF

V gene: TRBV18
clone size: few
D gene: TRBD1
J gene: TRBJ2-5
CDR3 DNA: TGTGCCAGCTCACCAATCAGGACAGGGGAGCAAGAGACCCAGTACTTC
CDR3 protein: CASSPIRTGEQETQYF

V gene: TRBV27
clone size: few
D gene: TRBD1
J gene: TRBJ2-7
CDR3 DNA: TGTGCCAGCAGATCGGACAGGCCCTACGAGCAGTACTTC
CDR3 protein: CASRSDRPYEQYF

V gene: TRBV10-3
clone size: .
D gene: .
J gene: TRBJ2-7
CDR3 DNA: TGTGCCATCAGGCAAGGCCAGGGCATTTCCTACGAGCAGTACTTC
CDR3 protein: CAIRQGQGISYEQYF

V gene: TRBV15
clone size: few
D gene: .
J gene: TRBJ1-1
CDR3 DNA: TGTGCCACCAGCAGAGATAACCTAAACACTGAAGCTTTCTTT
CDR3 protein: CATSRDNLNTEAFF

V gene: TRBV7-2
clone size: .
D gene: .
J gene: TRBJ1-4
CDR3 DNA: TGTGCCAGCAGCCTGTCCGAAAAACTGTTTTTT
CDR3 protein: CASSLSEKLFF

V gene: TRBV6-1
clone size: few
D gene: TRBD1
J gene: TRBJ1-2
CDR3 DNA: TGTGCCAGCAGTAGAGAGAGGGGGCGAGGCTACACCTTC
CDR3 protein: CASSRERGRGYTF

V gene: TRBV30
clone size: few
D gene: TRBD1
J gene: TRBJ1-4
CDR3 DNA: TGTGCCTGGAGTGGGGGGACAGGCGGAAAACTGTTTTTT
CDR3 protein: CAWSGGTGGKLFF

V gene: TRBV6-6
clone size: few
D gene: .
J gene: TRBJ1-1
CDR3 DNA: TGTGCCAGCAGTTTCCCCGGGGGGGCGCGCACTGAAGCTTTCTTT
CDR3 protein: CASSFPGGARTEAFF

V gene: TRBV2
clone size: few
D gene: .
J gene: TRBJ1-2
CDR3 DNA: TGTGCCAGCAGTGAAGCGCTGGCAGGGCATGGCTACACCTTC
CDR3 protein: CASSEALAGHGYTF

V gene: TRBV6-5
clone size: .
D gene: .
J gene: TRBJ2-1
CDR3 DNA: TGTGCCAGCAGTTACTCGAAGGCTGGGAGATACAATGAGCAGTTCTTC
CDR3 protein: CASSYSKAGRYNEQFF

V gene: TRBV2
clone size: .
D gene: TRBD2
J gene: TRBJ2-3
CDR3 DNA: TGTGCCAGCGGATTGACTAGCGGAACAGATACGCAGTATTTT
CDR3 protein: CASGLTSGTDTQYF

V gene: TRBV19
clone size: many
D gene: TRBD1
J gene: TRBJ2-1
CDR3 DNA: TGTGCCAGTAGTGGACAGGTCGATGAGCAGTTCTTC
CDR3 protein: CASSGQVDEQFF

V gene: TRBV4-2
clone size: .
D gene: .
J gene: TRBJ2-1
CDR3 DNA: TGTGCCAGCAGTCAAGGCTTAAGCGAGCAGTTCTTC
CDR3 protein: CASSQGLSEQFF

V gene: TRBV7-7
clone size: .
D gene: .
J gene: TRBJ2-1
CDR3 DNA: TGTGCCAGCAGCTTGAACGGAGAGTACAATGAGCAGTTCTTC
CDR3 protein: CASSLNGEYNEQFF

V gene: TRBV10-3
clone size: few
D gene: TRBD1
J gene: TRBJ1-5
CDR3 DNA: TGTGCCATCAGTTCCCAGGGGACAGGAATTCAGCCCCAGCATTTT
CDR3 protein: CAISSQGTGIQPQHF

V gene: TRBV4-1
clone size: few
D gene: TRBD2
J gene: TRBJ2-7
CDR3 DNA: TGCGCCAGCAGCCGGGTATGGACTAGCGGGAGTGCAATTTACGAGCAGTACTTC
CDR3 protein: CASSRVWTSGSAIYEQYF

V gene: TRBV9
clone size: .
D gene: .
J gene: TRBJ2-3
CDR3 DNA: TGTGCCAGCAGCGTAGAGGCCGGACTGGGTAGTACGCAGTATTTT
CDR3 protein: CASSVEAGLGSTQYF

V gene: TRBV14
clone size: .
D gene: .
J gene: TRBJ2-7
CDR3 DNA: TGTGCCAGCAGCCAAGATGTTGGAGGCGCCTACGAGCAGTACTTC
CDR3 protein: CASSQDVGGAYEQYF

V gene: TRBV2
clone size: few
D gene: .
J gene: TRBJ2-3
CDR3 DNA: TGTGCCAGCAAGAGTTCAGATACGCAGTATTTT
CDR3 protein: CASKSSDTQYF

V gene: TRBV30
clone size: few
D gene: .
J gene: TRBJ1-4
CDR3 DNA: TGTGCCCGCCCGGCGGGCAGCGAGGACCTTTATGACGCAGGTGAAAAACTGTTTTTT
CDR3 protein: CARPAGSEDLYDAGEKLFF

V gene: TRBV7-9
clone size: few
D gene: .
J gene: TRBJ1-2
CDR3 DNA: TGTGCCAGCAGCCCCGATCCCGGGTCTTTGTCTGGCTACACCTTC
CDR3 protein: CASSPDPGSLSGYTF

V gene: TRBV7-9
clone size: few
D gene: TRBD1
J gene: TRBJ1-2
CDR3 DNA: TGTGCCAGCAGCTCACAGGGGGCGTCGGGCTACACCTTC
CDR3 protein: CASSSQGASGYTF

V gene: TRBV19
clone size: few
D gene: TRBD1
J gene: TRBJ2-7
CDR3 DNA: TGTGCCAGTAGTATAGCACGGACAGGGGCCTACGAGCAGTACTTC
CDR3 protein: CASSIARTGAYEQYF

V gene: TRBV9
clone size: .
D gene: .
J gene: TRBJ2-2
CDR3 DNA: TGTGCCAGCAGCGTAGCTCCCGCCGCGGACACCGGGGAGCTGTTTTTT
CDR3 protein: CASSVAPAADTGELFF

V gene: TRBV4-1
clone size: .
D gene: TRBD2
J gene: TRBJ2-3
CDR3 DNA: TGCGCCAGCAGCCAAAGTAGCGGGGGGGTATTCACAGATACGCAGTATTTT
CDR3 protein: CASSQSSGGVFTDTQYF

V gene: TRBV7-2
clone size: many
D gene: TRBD1
J gene: TRBJ2-7
CDR3 DNA: TGTGCCAGCAGCCCCACGGGGACAGGGCTCAACTTC
CDR3 protein: CASSPTGTGLNF

V gene: TRBV6-1
clone size: .
D gene: TRBD1
J gene: TRBJ2-7
CDR3 DNA: TGTGCCAGCCTCGCACATGGGACAGGGGCGTACGAGCAGTACTTC
CDR3 protein: CASLAHGTGAYEQYF

V gene: TRBV9
clone size: .
D gene: TRBD1
J gene: TRBJ1-2
CDR3 DNA: TGTGCCAGCAGCCCAAATCACAGGGGGCTAGATGGCTACACCTTC
CDR3 protein: CASSPNHRGLDGYTF

V gene: TRBV18
clone size: .
D gene: .
J gene: TRBJ2-7
CDR3 DNA: TGTGCCAGCTCACCACTCACAATATCCTCCTACGAGCAGTACTTC
CDR3 protein: CASSPLTISSYEQYF

V gene: TRBV5-1
clone size: few
D gene: .
J gene: TRBJ1-2
CDR3 DNA: TGCGCCAGCAGCCCCCGTTGGCAGGAGGATGGCTACACCTTC
CDR3 protein: CASSPRWQEDGYTF

V gene: TRBV11-2
clone size: .
D gene: TRBD1
J gene: TRBJ1-2
CDR3 DNA: TGTGCCAGCAGCTGGGACAGGGGGAAAGACTATGGCTACACCTTC
CDR3 protein: CASSWDRGKDYGYTF

V gene: TRBV7-2
clone size: few
D gene: TRBD1
J gene: TRBJ1-6
CDR3 DNA: TGTGCCAGCAGCCACGGACAGGGTCTTTCACCCCTCCACTTT
CDR3 protein: CASSHGQGLSPLHF

V gene: TRBV28
clone size: .
D gene: TRBD1
J gene: TRBJ1-1
CDR3 DNA: TGTGCCAGCAGTTTAGCGGGACAGGGAGGCACTGAAGCTTTCTTT
CDR3 protein: CASSLAGQGGTEAFF

V gene: TRBV9
clone size: .
D gene: TRBD1
J gene: TRBJ2-7
CDR3 DNA: TGTGCCAGCAGCGTAGGGTTATCAGTTTCGGACAGGGGCTACGAGCAGTACTTC
CDR3 protein: CASSVGLSVSDRGYEQYF